This TCR beta chain was sequenced in a study of blood T cell repertoires in COVID-19 (dated by TCRdb to between 2020 and 2021). Regarding the research as a whole: Collaborator samples came from the United States, Italy and Spain and covered acute and convalescent phases of COVID-19. The material from the prospective study consisted of cDNA or gDNA derived from T cells, B-cell-depleted T cells, or PBMCs. Deeply sampled blood TCRbeta repertoires from subjects exposed to, actively infected with, or recovered from COVID-19 were included in the dataset. The repertoires were made available in a free public database intended to serve as a resource for research on the immune response to SARS-CoV-2. Samples came from the ongoing ImmuneRACE study (first 160 participants) plus 1,254 subjects from 6 global collaborators. The sample metadata nearly always contained a de-identified subject ID, COVID-19 status, age in years and sex. Where HLA class I and class II types were available, the types were taken from metadata supplied by the sample provider, not from assay-based typing.

Whole blood was collected in K2EDTA tubes by collaborating institutions according to the institutions' own protocols. For TCRbeta analysis, collaborators shipped samples in one of three forms: frozen whole blood, isolated PBMCs, or DNA extracted from either of those sample types. TCRbeta CDR3 regions were amplified from genomic DNA using the immunoSEQ Assay, a bias-controlled multiplex PCR. The original methods were these. Within the assay, amplification of reference gene primers was used to estimate how many nucleated cells each sample contained. To quantify the absolute abundance of each unique TCRbeta CDR3 rearrangement, sequence reads were collapsed and filtered. For each sample, productive Simpson clonality was calculated as the square root of Simpson's diversity index over productive rearrangements. TCRdb's version of the immuneACCESS table is confined to in-frame rearrangements and falls short of the full clone set. An unresolved V gene accounts for under half of the shortfall where checked; the remainder is of unknown origin. Clone size and the V and J calls come from that table; the DNA yielded D and trimming. In all, the sample holds some 260,000 clones, and approximately 88% of those were seen once. The ten largest make up around 0.67% of the sample.

V is trimmed back by 5 bases and J by 6 bases, and the junction contains 2 bases that no gene match accounts for. Reading the germline V gene gives CDR1 MNHEY and CDR2 SVGEGT. The cysteine opens and the phenylalanine closes a CDR3 of 12 amino acids. The DNA shown is the 36-base CDR3, in frame from base 1. Turning to this clone: The antigen it binds to is not known. No base quality values were provided; no much bigger clone lies one nucleotide off.

The study at large found these results: The amount of clinical and demographic metadata varied by source and participant and was provided uncurated.

What was sequenced was peripheral blood. The rearrangement joined TRBV6-2 or TRBV6-3 to TRBJ2-3; 7 central nucleotides agree with TRBD1. The sequence was collected from a human donor in a cohort sampled during active COVID-19. The CDR3 here reads CASSTGVDTQYF. In nucleotides, the sequence is TGTGCCAGCAGTACAGGGGTCGATACGCAGTATTTT.